This paragraph covers one T cell receptor beta chain sequence. Its antigen is not identified. Within the ViraFEST assay, antigen-specific CD4+ T cells underwent expansion with viral peptide pools prior to sequencing. Following 10 days of culture, CD4+ T cells were isolated. Researchers swapped half the medium for IL-2 medium on both days 3 and 7. Produced via immunoSEQ multiplex PCR; TCRdb's table is partial and in-frame only. Of about 79,000 clones in the sample, around 76% were seen once. This sample was taken from a study of vaccination effects on CD4 cells after COVID-19. Across the study: Subjects were given two BNT162b2 or mRNA-1273 vaccine doses.

The CDR3 sequence is 15 residues long. Germline CDR1 is GTSNPN and CDR2 is SVGIG (reference sequence). The V segment lost 3 bases and the J segment 3 bases; nucleotides outside the gene matches: 5. The sequence derives from a human donor who received a COVID-19 vaccine. The chain couples TRBV30 to TRBJ2-2; 9 positions agree with TRBD2. The source material was CD4+ T cells from PBMCs cultured with HCoV-229E spike peptides, sampled before COVID-19 vaccination. This chain's CDR3 is CAWRLAGAHTGELFF. DNA of the CDR3: TGTGCCTGGAGGTTAGCGGGGGCCCACACCGGGGAGCTGTTTTTT.